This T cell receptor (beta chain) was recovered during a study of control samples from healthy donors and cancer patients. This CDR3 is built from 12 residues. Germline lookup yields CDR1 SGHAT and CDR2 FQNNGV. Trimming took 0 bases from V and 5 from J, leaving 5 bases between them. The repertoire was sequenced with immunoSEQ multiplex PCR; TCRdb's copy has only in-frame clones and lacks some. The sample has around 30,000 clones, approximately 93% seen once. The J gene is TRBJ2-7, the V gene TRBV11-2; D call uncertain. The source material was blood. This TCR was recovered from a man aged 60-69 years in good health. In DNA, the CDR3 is TGTGCCAGCAGCTTAGATAGAAACGAGCAGTACTTC. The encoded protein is CASSLDRNEQYF.